The T cell receptor beta chain under discussion was sequenced for a study of response to subunit inactivated influenza vaccine. Findings of the study overall: The authors suggested that every seasonal influenza vaccination recruits few new T cells.

The CDR3 extends over 14 amino acids. Trimming pared 0 bases from V and 3 bases from J, leaving 8 bases between. Germline V gene data show CDR1 as SGHTA and CDR2 as FQGNSA. Of note for this clonotype: Its antigen is as yet unknown.

One entry per CDR3 protein results from TCRdb running MiXCR on the RT-PCR reads. The sample has 630,000 or so distinct CDR3 sequences, roughly 14% seen once. This material consisted of PBMCs from blood, taken about 13 days after vaccination. The TCR comes from a man in his fifties who received an inactivated influenza vaccine. This chain links TRBV7-2 with TRBJ1-2, with D unclear. The DNA of the CDR3 is TGTGCCAGCAGCTTAGCCTTAGTGGACTATGGCTACACCTTC. It codes for CASSLALVDYGYTF.